Described below is a single TCR beta chain sequence and its context. This clone's antigen is unknown. No much larger clone is present one base from it, and per-base qualities are unavailable. Collaborating institutions collected whole blood in K2EDTA tubes following their own protocols. For TCRbeta analysis, collaborator samples were shipped as frozen whole blood, as isolated PBMCs, or as DNA extracted from either sample type. The data are from a study of blood T cell repertoires in COVID-19 (dated by TCRdb to the early 2020s). The study in broad terms: Collaborator samples came from the United States, Italy and Spain and covered acute and convalescent phases of COVID-19. The prospective study material was composed of cDNA or gDNA derived from T cells, B-cell-depleted T cells, or PBMCs. Subjects who had been exposed to COVID-19, were actively infected with it, or had recovered from it provided the deeply sampled blood TCRbeta repertoires that made up the dataset. A freely available public database, intended as a resource for researchers studying the immune response to SARS-CoV-2, is where the repertoires were released. Samples were obtained from the ongoing ImmuneRACE study (first 160 participants) and from roughly 1,300 subjects provided by 6 global collaborators. Sample metadata almost always included a de-identified subject ID, COVID-19 status, age in years and sex. Where available, HLA class I and class II types were obtained from metadata supplied by the sample provider rather than from assay-based typing. Here is what the overall study found, with its caveats: The amount of clinical and demographic metadata varied by source and participant and was provided uncurated.

TCRbeta CDR3 regions were amplified from genomic DNA using the immunoSEQ Assay, a bias-controlled multiplex PCR. As for the original processing: The number of nucleated cells in each sample was estimated by amplification of reference gene primers within the assay. To quantify the absolute abundance of each unique TCRbeta CDR3 rearrangement, sequence reads were collapsed and filtered. For each sample, productive Simpson clonality was calculated by taking the square root of Simpson's diversity index across productive rearrangements. TCRdb provides this immuneACCESS table in a form limited to in-frame rearrangements. Some clones are lacking; in checked studies, under half of them reflect an unresolved V gene, and why the rest are absent is not known. The V and J calls and clone size are taken from that table; D and trimming were inferred from the DNA. This sample gives approximately 100,000 clones in total; roughly 91% of them show up just once. The ten largest account for over 15% of the sample.

The germline V gene encodes CDR1 SGHNT and CDR2 YYREEE (reference sequence). From the cysteine up to the phenylalanine, the CDR3 has a length of 15 residues. The entry retains the CDR3 DNA only, 45 bases that are in frame from base 1. V drops 7 bases and J drops 3 bases, leaving 20 bases in between. The receptor chain draws on TRBV5-4 and TRBJ2-7; matching of 6 bases hints at TRBD1 as the D gene. Sample: peripheral blood. The sequence came from a human donor with acute or convalescent COVID-19. The donor label of this sample is uncertain. The base sequence is TGTGCCAGCCGAGCTTGGGGCAGGGGAAACTACGAGCAGTACTTC. It translates as CASRAWGRGNYEQYF.